Listed here are 2 T cell receptor beta chains from one sample, sequenced in a study of cytomegalovirus exposure and HLA in healthy donors. Primers for the PCR totalled 60 Vbeta and 13 Jbeta. Sequencing was performed with immunoSEQ multiplex PCR; in TCRdb, only in-frame clones are kept and a portion is missing. The sample data list roughly 53,000 clones. Material: PBMCs. The source is a female donor in good health and CMV-seronegative.

This chain connects TRBV12-5 to TRBJ2-5; TRBD1 might be the D (6 bases). Germline CDR1 reads LGHNT; CDR2 reads FRNRAP. This CDR3 spans 14 amino acids. V was shortened by 1 base and J by 5 bases, with 11 bases between the two germline ends. DNA of the CDR3: TGTGCTAGTGGTTTGGGTCCTAGGGGGGAGACCCAGTACTTC. It encodes CASGLGPRGETQYF.

The gene calls are TRBV4-3 and TRBJ1-2; no clear D gene. Germline V gene lookup returns CDR1 LGHNA and CDR2 YSLEER. This CDR3 is 15 amino acids long. Trimming cost V 0 bases and J 8 bases, with 16 bases left between them. The CDR3 region has the DNA TGCGCCAGCAGCCAAGACGAGCAAGCGGCTGGAGGCTACACCTTC. Residues: CASSQDEQAAGGYTF.